This entry is about one TCR beta chain. V lost 1 base to trimming and J lost 4 bases; unmatched junction nucleotides: 4. This CDR3 is built from 14 residues. From germline, CDR1 is SGHKS and CDR2 YYEKEE (reference sequence). This sample is part of a study of blood T cell repertoires in COVID-19. The data were produced by immunoSEQ multiplex PCR, yet TCRdb's version contains in-frame clones alone and is incomplete. This sample has roughly 220,000 clones; around 81% occur once, and the top ten carry more than 2%. The chain couples TRBV5-5 to TRBJ1-2, with 7 bases aligning to TRBD1. The clonotype originates from a woman between 55 and 75 years old with acute or convalescent COVID-19. Sequencing was performed on peripheral blood. The CDR3 sequence is CASSLSGGRYGYTF. The CDR3 nucleotides read TGTGCCAGCAGCTTGTCAGGGGGTCGCTATGGCTACACCTTC.